The subject of this entry is one TCR beta chain. What it binds is not known. The sample belongs to a study of T cell responses to AZD1222 COVID-19 vaccine. Study findings and constraints: Vaccine-related CD4 TCRs covered spike, predominating at 160-218 and 743-854. The repertoires were collected only after the peak T cell response.

The germline V gene has CDR1 KGHSH and CDR2 LQKENI. The CDR3 length is 18 residues. V was pared by 2 bases and J by 3 bases, with 21 bases between. Produced via immunoSEQ multiplex PCR; TCRdb's table is partial and in-frame only. The sample has fewer than 75,000 clones; about 89% are singletons. This rearrangement joins TRBV18 to TRBJ2-3, with D perhaps matching TRBD1 or TRBD2 (5 bases each). The sequencing here drew on peripheral blood, taken 28 days after the second dose of the MenACWY control vaccine. The receptor was isolated from an adult who received the MenACWY meningococcal vaccine as a control. In DNA, the CDR3 is TGTGCCAGCTCACCAGTAACCGGGACGGGGAGTCAAACAGATACGCAGTATTTT. Translation: CASSPVTGTGSQTDTQYF.